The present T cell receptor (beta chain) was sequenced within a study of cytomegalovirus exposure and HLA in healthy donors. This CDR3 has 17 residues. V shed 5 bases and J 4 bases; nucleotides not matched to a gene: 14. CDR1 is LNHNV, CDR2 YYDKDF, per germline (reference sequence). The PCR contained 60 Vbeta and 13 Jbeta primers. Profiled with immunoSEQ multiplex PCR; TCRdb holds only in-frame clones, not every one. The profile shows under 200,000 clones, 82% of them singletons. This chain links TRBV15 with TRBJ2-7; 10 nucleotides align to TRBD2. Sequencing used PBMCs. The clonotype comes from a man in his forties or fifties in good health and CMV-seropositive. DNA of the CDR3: TGTGCCACCAGCGGGGGAAGCGGGAGGGCCCACGGGTACGAGCAGTACTTC. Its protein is CATSGGSGRAHGYEQYF. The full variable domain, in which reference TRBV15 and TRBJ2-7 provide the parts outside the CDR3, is DAMVIQNPRYQVTQFGKPVTLSCSQTLNHNVMYWYQQKSSQAPKLLFHYYDKDFNNEADTPDNFQSRRPNTSFCFLDIRSPGLGDTAMYLCATSGGSGRAHGYEQYFGPGTRLTVT.